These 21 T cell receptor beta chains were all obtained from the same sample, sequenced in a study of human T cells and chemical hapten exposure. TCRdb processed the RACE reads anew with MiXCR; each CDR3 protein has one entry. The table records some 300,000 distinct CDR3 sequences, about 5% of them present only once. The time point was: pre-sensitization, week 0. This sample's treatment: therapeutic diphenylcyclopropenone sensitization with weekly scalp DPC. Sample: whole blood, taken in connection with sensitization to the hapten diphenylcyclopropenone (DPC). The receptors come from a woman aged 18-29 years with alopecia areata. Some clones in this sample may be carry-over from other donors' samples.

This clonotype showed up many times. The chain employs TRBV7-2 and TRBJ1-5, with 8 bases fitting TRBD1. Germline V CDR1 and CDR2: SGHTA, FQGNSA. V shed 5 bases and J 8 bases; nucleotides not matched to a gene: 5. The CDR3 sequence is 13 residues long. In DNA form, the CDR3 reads TGTGCCAGCAGCGGACCGACAGGGGAGCCCCAGCATTTT. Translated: CASSGPTGEPQHF. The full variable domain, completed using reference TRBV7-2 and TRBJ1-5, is GAGVSQSPSNKVTEKGKDVELRCDPISGHTALYWYRQSLGQGLEFLIYFQGNSAPDKSGLPSDRFSAERTGGSVSTLTIQRTQQEDSAVYLCASSGPTGEPQHFGDGTRLSIL.

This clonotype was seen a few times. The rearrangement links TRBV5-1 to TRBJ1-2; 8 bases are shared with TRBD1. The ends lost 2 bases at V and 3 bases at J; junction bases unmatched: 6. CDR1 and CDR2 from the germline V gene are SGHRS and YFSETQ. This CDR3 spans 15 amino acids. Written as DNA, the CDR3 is TGCGCCAGCAGCTTATGGCAGGGGGCCCACTATGGCTACACCTTC. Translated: CASSLWQGAHYGYTF.

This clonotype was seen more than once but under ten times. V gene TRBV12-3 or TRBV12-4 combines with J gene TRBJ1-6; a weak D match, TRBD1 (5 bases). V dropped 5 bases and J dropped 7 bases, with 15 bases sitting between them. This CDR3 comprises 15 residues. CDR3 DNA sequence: TGTGCCAGCAGTATGAGGGGATATTGGAATTCACCCCTCCACTTT. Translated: CASSMRGYWNSPLHF.

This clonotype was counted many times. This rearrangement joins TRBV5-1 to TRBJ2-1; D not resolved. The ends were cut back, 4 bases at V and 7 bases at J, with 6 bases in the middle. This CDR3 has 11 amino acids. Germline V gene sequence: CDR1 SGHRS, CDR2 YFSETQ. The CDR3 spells CASSRTNEQFF. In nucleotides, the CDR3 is TGCGCCAGCAGCCGAACTAATGAGCAGTTCTTC.

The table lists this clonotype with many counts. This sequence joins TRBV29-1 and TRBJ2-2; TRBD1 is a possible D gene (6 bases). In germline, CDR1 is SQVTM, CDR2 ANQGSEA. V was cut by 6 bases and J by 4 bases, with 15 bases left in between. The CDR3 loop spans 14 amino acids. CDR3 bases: TGCAGCGTGAACAGGGAATTGGGCACCGGGGAGCTGTTTTTT. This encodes CSVNRELGTGELFF.

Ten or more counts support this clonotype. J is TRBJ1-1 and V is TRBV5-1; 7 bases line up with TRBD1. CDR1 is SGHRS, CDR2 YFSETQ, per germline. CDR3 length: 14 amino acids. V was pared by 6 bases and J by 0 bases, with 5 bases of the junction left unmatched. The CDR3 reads CASTETGLNTEAFF. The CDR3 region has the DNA TGCGCCAGCACGGAGACAGGGCTGAACACTGAAGCTTTCTTT. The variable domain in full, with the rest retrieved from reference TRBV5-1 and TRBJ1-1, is KAGVTQTPRYLIKTRGQQVTLSCSPISGHRSVSWYQQTPGQGLQFLFEYFSETQRNKGNFPGRFSGRQFSNSRSEMNVSTLELGDSALYLCASTETGLNTEAFFGQGTRLTVV.

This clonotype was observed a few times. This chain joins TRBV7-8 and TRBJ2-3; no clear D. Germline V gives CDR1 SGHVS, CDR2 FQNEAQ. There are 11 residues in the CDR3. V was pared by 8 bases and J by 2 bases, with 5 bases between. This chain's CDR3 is CASLSTDTQYF. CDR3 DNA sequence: TGTGCCAGCCTCTCCACAGATACGCAGTATTTT.

Written as DNA, the CDR3 is TGTGCCAGCTCACCACAGGACAGGGGGACAGATACGCAGTATTTT. This gives the protein CASSPQDRGTDTQYF. This chain links TRBV18 with TRBJ2-3; 10 positions agree with TRBD1. The junction had 1 base not matched to a gene; V was cut back by 1 base and J by 3 bases. The germline V gene encodes CDR1 KGHSH and CDR2 LQKENI. The length of the CDR3 is 15 residues.

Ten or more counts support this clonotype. The chain's CDR3 is CASSIANRRGGYNEQFF. CDR3 bases: TGTGCCAGCAGTATTGCCAACCGGCGGGGGGGCTACAATGAGCAGTTCTTC. The V call is TRBV6-2 or TRBV6-3, the J call TRBJ2-1; 9 nucleotides match TRBD2. This CDR3 region has 17 residues. Germline loops: CDR1 MNHEY, CDR2 SVGEGT. V was clipped by 5 bases and J by 3 bases; unmatched bases: 11.

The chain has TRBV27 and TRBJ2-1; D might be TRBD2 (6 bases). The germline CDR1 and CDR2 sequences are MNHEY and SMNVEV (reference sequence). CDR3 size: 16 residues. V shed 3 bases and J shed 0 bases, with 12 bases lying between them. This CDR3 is CASSFAGPSSYNEQFF. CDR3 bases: TGTGCCAGCAGTTTTGCGGGGCCTAGCTCCTACAATGAGCAGTTCTTC.

The CDR3: CASSYGISSYNEQFF. The CDR3 DNA is TGCGCCAGCAGCTATGGGATTAGCTCCTACAATGAGCAGTTCTTC. This rearrangement joins TRBV5-1 to TRBJ2-1; D gene ambiguous. This CDR3 is 15 amino acids long. Germline CDR1 SGHRS, CDR2 YFSETQ. V lost 3 bases, J lost 0 bases, and 10 bases lay in between.

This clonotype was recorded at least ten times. CDR3 residues: CASSIKGDQPQHF. As DNA, the CDR3 is TGTGCCAGCAGTATCAAGGGTGATCAGCCCCAGCATTTT. The V and J genes are TRBV2 and TRBJ1-5; no clear D. V shed 5 bases and J shed 5 bases, with 10 bases lying between them. Looked up from germline, CDR1 is SNHLY and CDR2 is FYNNEI. The CDR3 spans 13 residues.

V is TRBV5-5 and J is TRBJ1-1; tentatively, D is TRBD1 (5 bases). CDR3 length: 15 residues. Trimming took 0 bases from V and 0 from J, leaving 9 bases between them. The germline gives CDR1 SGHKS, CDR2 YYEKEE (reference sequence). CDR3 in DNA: TGTGCCAGCAGCTTGGGACAGCTCATGAACACTGAAGCTTTCTTT. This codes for CASSLGQLMNTEAFF.

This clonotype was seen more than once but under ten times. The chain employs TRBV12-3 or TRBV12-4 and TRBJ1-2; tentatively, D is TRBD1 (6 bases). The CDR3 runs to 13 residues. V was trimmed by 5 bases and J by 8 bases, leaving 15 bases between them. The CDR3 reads CASSVDRLGGYTF. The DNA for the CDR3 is TGTGCCAGCAGTGTTGACAGGTTGGGAGGCTACACCTTC.

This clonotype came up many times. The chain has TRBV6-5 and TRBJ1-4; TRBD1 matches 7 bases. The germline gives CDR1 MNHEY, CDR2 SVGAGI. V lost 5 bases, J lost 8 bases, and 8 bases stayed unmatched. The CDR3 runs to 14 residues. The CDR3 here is CASSRQGLSEKLFF. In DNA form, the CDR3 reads TGTGCCAGCAGTCGACAGGGTCTATCGGAAAAACTGTTTTTT.

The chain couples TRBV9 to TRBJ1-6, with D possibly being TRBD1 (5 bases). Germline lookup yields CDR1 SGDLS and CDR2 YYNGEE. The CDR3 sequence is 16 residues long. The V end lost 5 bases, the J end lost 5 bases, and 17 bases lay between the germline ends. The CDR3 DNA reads TGTGCCAGCAGTGAAACCGGGACCTTGGATAATTCACCCCTCCACTTT. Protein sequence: CASSETGTLDNSPLHF.

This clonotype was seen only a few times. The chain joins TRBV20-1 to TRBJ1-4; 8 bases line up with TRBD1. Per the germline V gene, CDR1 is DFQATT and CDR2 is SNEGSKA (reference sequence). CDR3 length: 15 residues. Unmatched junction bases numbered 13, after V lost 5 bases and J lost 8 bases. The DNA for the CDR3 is TGCAGTGCTGGGGGGACGGACAGGGTCGGGGAAAAACTGTTTTTT. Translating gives CSAGGTDRVGEKLFF.

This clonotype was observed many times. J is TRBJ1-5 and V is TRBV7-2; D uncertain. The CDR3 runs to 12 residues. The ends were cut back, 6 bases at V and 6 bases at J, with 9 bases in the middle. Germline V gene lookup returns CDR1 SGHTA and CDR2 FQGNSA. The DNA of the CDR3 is TGTGCCAGCAGTTTCCCAAGTCAGCCCCAGCATTTT. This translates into CASSFPSQPQHF.

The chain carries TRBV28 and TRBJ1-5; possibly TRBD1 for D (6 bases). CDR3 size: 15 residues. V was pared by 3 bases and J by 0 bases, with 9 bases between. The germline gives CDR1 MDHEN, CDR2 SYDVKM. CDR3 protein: CASSFQGNSNQPQHF. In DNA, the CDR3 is TGTGCCAGCAGTTTCCAGGGGAATAGCAATCAGCCCCAGCATTTT.

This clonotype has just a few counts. The CDR3 region is CASSYTGTMAATQYF. CDR3 bases: TGTGCCAGCAGTTATACCGGGACTATGGCAGCTACGCAGTATTTT. The gene calls are TRBV6-1 and TRBJ2-3; 7 nucleotides line up with TRBD2. The V gene end was trimmed by 5 bases and the J gene end by 8 bases; junction bases not matched to a gene: 13. The V gene's germline CDR1 is MNHNS and CDR2 SASEGT. The CDR3 totals 15 residues.

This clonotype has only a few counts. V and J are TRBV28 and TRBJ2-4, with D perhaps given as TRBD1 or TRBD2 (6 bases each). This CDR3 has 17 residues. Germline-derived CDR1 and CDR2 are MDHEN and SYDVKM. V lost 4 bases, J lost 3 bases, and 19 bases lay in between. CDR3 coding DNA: TGTGCCAGCAGTTGGACTATACAGGGAGACGGCAAAAACATTCAGTACTTC. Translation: CASSWTIQGDGKNIQYF.